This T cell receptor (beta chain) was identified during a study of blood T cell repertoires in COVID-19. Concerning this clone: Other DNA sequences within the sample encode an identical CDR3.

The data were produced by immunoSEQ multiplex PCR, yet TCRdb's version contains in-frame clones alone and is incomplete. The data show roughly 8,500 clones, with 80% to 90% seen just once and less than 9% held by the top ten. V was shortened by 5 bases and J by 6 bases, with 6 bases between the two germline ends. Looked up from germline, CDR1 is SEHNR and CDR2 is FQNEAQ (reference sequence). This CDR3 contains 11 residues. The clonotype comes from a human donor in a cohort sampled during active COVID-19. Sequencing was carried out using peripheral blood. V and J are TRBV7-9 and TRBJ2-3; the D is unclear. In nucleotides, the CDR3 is TGTGCCAGCAGCCCCGTGGATACGCAGTATTTT. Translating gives CASSPVDTQYF.